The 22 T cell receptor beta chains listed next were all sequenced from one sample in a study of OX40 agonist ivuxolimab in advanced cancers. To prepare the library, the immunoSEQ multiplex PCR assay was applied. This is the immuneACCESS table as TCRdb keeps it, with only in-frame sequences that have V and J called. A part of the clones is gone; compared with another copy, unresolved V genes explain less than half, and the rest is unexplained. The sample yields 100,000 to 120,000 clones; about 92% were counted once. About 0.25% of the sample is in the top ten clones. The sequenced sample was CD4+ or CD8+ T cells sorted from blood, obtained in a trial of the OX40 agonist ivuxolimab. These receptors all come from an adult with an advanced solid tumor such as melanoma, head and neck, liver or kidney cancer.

The DNA of the CDR3 is TGTGCCAGCAGTTACAACTATGCAACTAATGAAAAACTGTTTTTT. The encoded protein is CASSYNYATNEKLFF. The V gene is TRBV6-5, the J gene TRBJ1-4; no definite D call. CDR1 and CDR2 (germline): MNHEY, SVGAGI. V dropped 2 bases and J dropped 0 bases, with 7 bases sitting between them. This CDR3 has 15 residues.

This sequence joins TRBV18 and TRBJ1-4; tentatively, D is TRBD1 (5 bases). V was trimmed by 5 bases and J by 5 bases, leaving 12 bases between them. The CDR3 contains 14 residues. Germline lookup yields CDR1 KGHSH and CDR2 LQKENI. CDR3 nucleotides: TGTGCCAGCTCAGTAGGGACGGAAAATGAAAAACTGTTTTTT. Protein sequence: CASSVGTENEKLFF.

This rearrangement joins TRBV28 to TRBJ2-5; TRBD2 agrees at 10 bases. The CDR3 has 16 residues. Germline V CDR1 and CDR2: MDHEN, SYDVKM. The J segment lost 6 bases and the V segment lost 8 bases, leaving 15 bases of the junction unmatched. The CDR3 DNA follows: TGTGCCAGCTTTTGGGCCGGAGCGGGGGGGCCGAAGACCCAGTACTTC. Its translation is CASFWAGAGGPKTQYF.

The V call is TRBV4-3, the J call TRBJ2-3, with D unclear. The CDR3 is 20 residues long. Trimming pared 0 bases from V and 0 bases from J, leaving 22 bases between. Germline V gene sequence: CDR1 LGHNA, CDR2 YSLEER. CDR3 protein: CASSQERARGEATSTDTQYF. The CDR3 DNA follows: TGCGCCAGCAGCCAAGAAAGGGCCAGAGGTGAAGCCACTAGCACAGATACGCAGTATTTT.

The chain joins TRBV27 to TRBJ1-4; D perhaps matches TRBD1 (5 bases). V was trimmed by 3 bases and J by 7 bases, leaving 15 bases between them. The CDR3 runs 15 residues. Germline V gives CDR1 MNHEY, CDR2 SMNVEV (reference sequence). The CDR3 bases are TGTGCCAGCAGTTTCGCTCAAAAAGGGGTTGAAAAACTGTTTTTT. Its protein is CASSFAQKGVEKLFF.

The CDR3 DNA reads TGTGCCAGCAGCTTACGGGCAGGGGCTGGAGGCACTGAAGCTTTCTTT. Translation gives CASSLRAGAGGTEAFF. J is TRBJ1-1 and V is TRBV5-8; maybe TRBD1 (6 bases). Germline lookup yields CDR1 SGHTS and CDR2 YDEGEE. The CDR3 runs 16 residues. Trimming left V 2 bases short and J 4 bases short, with 18 bases between.

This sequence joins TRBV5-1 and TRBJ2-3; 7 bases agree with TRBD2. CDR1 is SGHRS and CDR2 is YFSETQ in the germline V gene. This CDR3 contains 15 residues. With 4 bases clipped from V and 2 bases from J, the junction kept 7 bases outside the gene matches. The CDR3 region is CASSPESGDTDTQYF. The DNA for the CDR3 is TGCGCCAGCAGCCCTGAGAGCGGGGACACAGATACGCAGTATTTT.

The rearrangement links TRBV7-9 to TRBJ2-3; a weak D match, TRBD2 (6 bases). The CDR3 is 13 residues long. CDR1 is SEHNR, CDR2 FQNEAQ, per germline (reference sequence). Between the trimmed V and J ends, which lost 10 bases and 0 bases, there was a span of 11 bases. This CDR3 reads CATTGTSTDTQYF. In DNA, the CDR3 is TGTGCCACGACGGGGACTAGCACAGATACGCAGTATTTT. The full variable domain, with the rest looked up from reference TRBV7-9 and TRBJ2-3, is DTGVSQNPRHKITKRGQNVTFRCDPISEHNRLYWYRQTLGQGPEFLTYFQNEAQLEKSRLLSDRFSAERPKGSFSTLEIQRTEQGDSAMYLCATTGTSTDTQYFGPGTRLTVL.

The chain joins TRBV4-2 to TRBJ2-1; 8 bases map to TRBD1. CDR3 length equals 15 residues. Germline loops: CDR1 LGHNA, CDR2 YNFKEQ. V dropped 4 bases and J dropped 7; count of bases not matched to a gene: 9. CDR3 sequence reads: CASSPMDREQNEQFF. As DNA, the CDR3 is TGTGCCAGCAGCCCAATGGACAGGGAGCAGAATGAGCAGTTCTTC.

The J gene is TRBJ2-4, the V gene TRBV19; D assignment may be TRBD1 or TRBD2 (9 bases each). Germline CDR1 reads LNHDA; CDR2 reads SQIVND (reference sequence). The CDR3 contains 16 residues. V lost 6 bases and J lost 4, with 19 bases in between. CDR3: CASSSLAGQGKNIQYF. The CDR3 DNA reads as TGTGCCAGTAGCTCCCTAGCGGGACAGGGAAAAAACATTCAGTACTTC.

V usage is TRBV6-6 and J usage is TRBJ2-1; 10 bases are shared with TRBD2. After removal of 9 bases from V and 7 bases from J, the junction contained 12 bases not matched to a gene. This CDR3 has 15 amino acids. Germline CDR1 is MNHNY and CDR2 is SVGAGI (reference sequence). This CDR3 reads CASLASGSLGNEQFF. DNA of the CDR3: TGTGCCAGTCTCGCTAGCGGGAGCCTTGGGAATGAGCAGTTCTTC.

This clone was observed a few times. The CDR3 coding sequence is TGTGCCAGCAGCTTAGCCAGGACGGGTTCACCCCTCCACTTT. Protein product: CASSLARTGSPLHF. The chain employs TRBV5-5 and TRBJ1-6; D is uncertain. Per the germline V gene, CDR1 is SGHKS and CDR2 is YYEKEE (reference sequence). V shed 2 bases and J shed 9 bases, with 12 bases lying between them. This CDR3 comprises 14 residues.

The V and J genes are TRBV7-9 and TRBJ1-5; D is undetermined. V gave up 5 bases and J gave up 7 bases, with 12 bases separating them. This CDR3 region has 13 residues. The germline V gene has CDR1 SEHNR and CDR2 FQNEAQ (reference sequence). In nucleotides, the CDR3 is TGTGCCAGCAGCGCCGTACGTGGGCAGCCCCAGCATTTT. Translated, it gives CASSAVRGQPQHF.

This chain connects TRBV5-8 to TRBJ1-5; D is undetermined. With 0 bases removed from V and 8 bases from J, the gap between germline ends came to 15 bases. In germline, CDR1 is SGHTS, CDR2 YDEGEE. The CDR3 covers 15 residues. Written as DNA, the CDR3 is TGTGCCAGCAGCTTGGGGGCAGGCGGAAACGAGCCCCAGCATTTT. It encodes CASSLGAGGNEPQHF.

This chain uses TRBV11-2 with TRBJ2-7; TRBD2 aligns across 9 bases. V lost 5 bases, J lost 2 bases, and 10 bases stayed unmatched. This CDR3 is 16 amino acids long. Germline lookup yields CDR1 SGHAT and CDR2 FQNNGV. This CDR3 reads CASSRPLAGLTYEQYF. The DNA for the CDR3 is TGTGCCAGCAGCCGCCCACTAGCGGGCCTTACCTACGAGCAGTACTTC.

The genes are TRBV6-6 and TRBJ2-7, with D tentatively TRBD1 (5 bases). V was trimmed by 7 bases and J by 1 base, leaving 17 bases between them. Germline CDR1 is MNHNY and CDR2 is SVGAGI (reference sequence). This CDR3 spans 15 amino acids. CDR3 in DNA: TGTGCCAGCACCGAAAACAGGTTAATATCCTACGAGCAGTACTTC. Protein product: CASTENRLISYEQYF.

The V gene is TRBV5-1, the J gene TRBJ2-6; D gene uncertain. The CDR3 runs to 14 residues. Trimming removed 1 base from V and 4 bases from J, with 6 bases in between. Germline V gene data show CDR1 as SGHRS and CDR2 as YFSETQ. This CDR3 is CASSLYSGANVLTF. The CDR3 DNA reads TGCGCCAGCAGCTTGTACTCAGGGGCCAACGTCCTGACTTTC. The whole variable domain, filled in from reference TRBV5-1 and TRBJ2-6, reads KAGVTQTPRYLIKTRGQQVTLSCSPISGHRSVSWYQQTPGQGLQFLFEYFSETQRNKGNFPGRFSGRQFSNSRSEMNVSTLELGDSALYLCASSLYSGANVLTFGAGSRLTVL.

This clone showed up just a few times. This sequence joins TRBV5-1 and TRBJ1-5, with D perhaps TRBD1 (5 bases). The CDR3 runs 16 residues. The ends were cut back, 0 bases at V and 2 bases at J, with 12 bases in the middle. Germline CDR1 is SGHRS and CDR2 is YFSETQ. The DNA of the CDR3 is TGCGCCAGCAGCTTGGGGACGGGGGGAGGCAATCAGCCCCAGCATTTT. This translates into CASSLGTGGGNQPQHF.

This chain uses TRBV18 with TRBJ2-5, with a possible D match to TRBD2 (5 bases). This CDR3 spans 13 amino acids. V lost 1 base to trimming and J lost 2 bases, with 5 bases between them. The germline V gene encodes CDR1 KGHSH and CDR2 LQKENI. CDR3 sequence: CASSPREQETQYF. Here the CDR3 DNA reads TGTGCCAGCTCACCACGGGAGCAAGAGACCCAGTACTTC. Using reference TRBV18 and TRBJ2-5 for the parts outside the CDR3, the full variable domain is NAGVMQNPRHLVRRRGQEARLRCSPMKGHSHVYWYRQLPEEGLKFMVYLQKENIIDESGMPKERFSAEFPKEGPSILRIQQVVRGDSAAYFCASSPREQETQYFGPGTRLLVL.

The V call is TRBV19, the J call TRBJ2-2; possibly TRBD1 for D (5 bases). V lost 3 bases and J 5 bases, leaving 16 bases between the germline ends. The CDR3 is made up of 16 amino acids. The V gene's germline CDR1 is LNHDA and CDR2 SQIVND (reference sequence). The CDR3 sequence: CASSIRITGPTGELFF. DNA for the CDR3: TGTGCCAGTAGTATTAGAATCACAGGTCCTACCGGGGAGCTGTTTTTT. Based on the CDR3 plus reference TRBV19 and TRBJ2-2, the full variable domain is DGGITQSPKYLFRKEGQNVTLSCEQNLNHDAMYWYRQDPGQGLRLIYYSQIVNDFQKGDIAEGYSVSREKKESFPLTVTSAQKNPTAFYLCASSIRITGPTGELFFGEGSRLTVL.

CDR3 in DNA: TGCGCCAGCAGCGCACGACTAGCGGGAGAAACCGGGGAGCTGTTTTTT. It translates to CASSARLAGETGELFF. The chain has TRBV4-1 and TRBJ2-2, with 12 nucleotides matching TRBD2. Germline loops: CDR1 MGHRA, CDR2 YSYEKL. V shed 5 bases and J 5 bases; nucleotides not matched to a gene: 6. CDR3 size: 16 residues.

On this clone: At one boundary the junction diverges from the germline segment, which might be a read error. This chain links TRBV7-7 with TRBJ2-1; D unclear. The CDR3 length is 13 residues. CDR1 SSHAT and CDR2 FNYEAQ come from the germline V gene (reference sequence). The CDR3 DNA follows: TGTGCTAGCAGCTTAGCCAACTACAATGGGCAGTTCTTC. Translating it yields CASSLANYNGQFF.